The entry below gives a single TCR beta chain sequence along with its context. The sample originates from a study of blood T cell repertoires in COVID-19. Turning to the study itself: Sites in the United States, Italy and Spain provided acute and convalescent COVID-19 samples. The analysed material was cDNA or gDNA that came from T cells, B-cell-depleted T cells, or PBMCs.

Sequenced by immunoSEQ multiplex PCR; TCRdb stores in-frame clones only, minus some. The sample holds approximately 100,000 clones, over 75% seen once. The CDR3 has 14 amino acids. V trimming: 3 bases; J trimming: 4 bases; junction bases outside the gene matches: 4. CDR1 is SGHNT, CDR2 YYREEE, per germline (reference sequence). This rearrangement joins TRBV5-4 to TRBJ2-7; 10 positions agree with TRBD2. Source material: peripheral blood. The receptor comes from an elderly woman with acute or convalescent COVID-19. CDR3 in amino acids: CASSSLAGKYEQYF. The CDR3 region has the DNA TGTGCCAGCAGCTCACTAGCGGGGAAGTACGAGCAGTACTTC.